A single sample is the source of the 17 T cell receptor beta chains below, sequenced in a study of radiation and T cells in renal cell carcinoma. Stated time point: baseline pretreatment blood. Specified treatment: 15 Gy SBRT to primary tumor, nephrectomy 4 weeks later. Generated by immunoSEQ multiplex PCR, the TCRdb table keeps only in-frame clones and is missing some. The profile covers about 130,000 clones, with about 88% appearing a single time and 12% taken by the ten largest. The starting material was blood, obtained from a patient whose treatment included radiotherapy and nephrectomy. All receptors come from a woman aged 45-65 years with renal cell carcinoma.

The sample holds a few counts of this clone. The chain joins TRBV25-1 to TRBJ1-5; possibly TRBD1 for D (5 bases). The CDR3 runs 14 residues. V lost 6 bases, J lost 4 bases, and 13 bases lay in between. CDR1 and CDR2 from the germline V gene are MGHDK and SYGVNS. The CDR3 loop reads CASRGQGGNQPQHF. CDR3 DNA sequence: TGTGCCAGCAGAGGGCAGGGAGGGAATCAGCCCCAGCATTTT.

The chain has TRBV5-6 and TRBJ1-6; 11 nucleotides agree with TRBD1. CDR1 is SGHDT, CDR2 YYEEEE, per germline. V was pared by 4 bases and J by 9 bases, with 9 bases of the junction left unmatched. CDR3 length equals 16 residues. The CDR3 protein is CASSGDRGSVFSPLHF. The CDR3 DNA follows: TGTGCCAGCAGCGGGGACAGGGGGTCGGTTTTTTCACCCCTCCACTTT.

This rearrangement joins TRBV2 to TRBJ2-1; possible D gene TRBD1, 6 bases. CDR1 SNHLY and CDR2 FYNNEI come from the germline V gene. V was trimmed by 3 bases and J by 3 bases, leaving 12 bases between them. The CDR3 spans 15 residues. CDR3 region: CASSEQGRYYNEQFF. Here the CDR3 DNA reads TGTGCCAGCAGTGAGCAGGGGCGATACTACAATGAGCAGTTCTTC.

The chain joins TRBV7-3 to TRBJ1-2; no firm D call. V lost 2 bases and J lost 6, with 13 bases in between. The CDR3 consists of 14 residues. Germline V gives CDR1 SGHTA, CDR2 FQGTGA. Written as DNA, the CDR3 is TGTGCCAGCAGCTTACTAGTAGGGAGTAATGGCTACACCTTC. Protein sequence: CASSLLVGSNGYTF.

The V call is TRBV7-9, the J call TRBJ1-5, with 10 bases fitting TRBD1. The CDR3 totals 15 residues. Germline trimming cut 1 base from V and 6 bases from J; bases unmatched to any gene: 3. Per germline, CDR1 SEHNR and CDR2 FQNEAQ (reference sequence). The CDR3 region is CASSLGQGAGQPQHF. Here the CDR3 DNA reads TGTGCCAGCAGCTTAGGACAGGGGGCGGGTCAGCCCCAGCATTTT.

The V gene is TRBV29-1, the J gene TRBJ1-1, with D possibly matching TRBD1 (5 bases). Germline loops: CDR1 SQVTM, CDR2 ANQGSEA. V dropped 6 bases and J dropped 11 bases, with 19 bases sitting between them. The CDR3 has 12 amino acids. The CDR3 loop is CSVARDGGYAFF. The DNA of the CDR3 is TGCAGCGTAGCCCGGGACGGGGGATATGCTTTCTTT.

The J gene is TRBJ1-1, the V gene TRBV5-1; D gene unclear. Deletions cut 0 bases from V and 3 bases from J, with 9 bases between. The germline V gene has CDR1 SGHRS and CDR2 YFSETQ. This CDR3 has 14 amino acids. The CDR3 DNA reads as TGCGCCAGCAGCTTGGCCGGAAGAGACACTGAAGCTTTCTTT. Translated, it gives CASSLAGRDTEAFF.

The chain links TRBV9 to TRBJ1-6, with D perhaps matching TRBD1 (5 bases). The CDR3 has 15 amino acids. Germline CDR1 reads SGDLS; CDR2 reads YYNGEE. Trimming shortened V by 0 bases and J by 7 bases, and 11 bases separated the two germline ends. CDR3 residues: CASSVDPGTNSPLHF. Written as DNA, the CDR3 is TGTGCCAGCAGCGTAGATCCAGGGACCAATTCACCCCTCCACTTT.

CDR3 amino acids: CASSLTVRNTEAFF. The CDR3 DNA follows: TGTGCCAGCAGCTTAACAGTGAGGAACACTGAAGCTTTCTTT. The genes are TRBV7-3 and TRBJ1-1, with no clear D. V was trimmed by 0 bases and J by 1 base, leaving 6 bases between them. Germline V lookup: CDR1 SGHTA, CDR2 FQGTGA. The CDR3 runs to 14 residues.

J is TRBJ1-2 and V is TRBV19; TRBD1 aligns across 7 bases. The CDR3 is 16 amino acids. The V gene's germline CDR1 is LNHDA and CDR2 SQIVND (reference sequence). V was pared by 5 bases and J by 0 bases, with 9 bases of the junction left unmatched. CDR3 protein: CASSRQGFLPNYGYTF. The CDR3 DNA reads as TGTGCCAGTAGTCGACAGGGTTTTTTGCCTAACTATGGCTACACCTTC.

The chain carries TRBV5-1 and TRBJ2-5; the D is unclear. CDR1 and CDR2 (germline): SGHRS, YFSETQ. The CDR3 extends over 15 amino acids. Trimming pared 5 bases from V and 1 base from J, leaving 15 bases between. The CDR3 protein is CASSRISGPQETQYF. The CDR3 DNA follows: TGCGCCAGCAGTAGGATCTCCGGCCCCCAAGAGACCCAGTACTTC.

Turning to this clone: The conserved final phenylalanine or tryptophan is absent from the CDR3, which likely points to a read error. The limits of the CDR3 on the DNA are not certain, so only TCRdb's listed CDR3 is given. This CDR3 reads CASSLANSDEIGI. This chain links TRBV7-9 with TRBJ1-1. The length of the CDR3 is 13 amino acids, counting both ends. Per germline, CDR1 SEHNR and CDR2 FQNEAQ (reference sequence).

The J gene is TRBJ2-7, the V gene TRBV5-1, with 15 bases matching TRBD2. Germline V gene lookup returns CDR1 SGHRS and CDR2 YFSETQ. V shed 4 bases, J shed 2 bases, and the junction held 7 bases outside the gene matches. The CDR3 spans 17 residues. CDR3 amino acids: CASSPGLAGGITYEQYF. The CDR3 DNA sequence: TGCGCCAGCAGCCCGGGACTAGCGGGGGGCATAACCTACGAGCAGTACTTC.

The genes are TRBV9 and TRBJ2-7, with TRBD2 as a possible D gene (6 bases). The CDR3 spans 15 residues. The V and J ends lost 4 bases and 6 bases respectively, with 20 bases between them. Germline V lookup: CDR1 SGDLS, CDR2 YYNGEE. CDR3 nucleotide sequence: TGTGCCAGCAGCCCCCGACCGGGGGAACGGGGCGAGCAGTACTTC. This sequence encodes CASSPRPGERGEQYF. The whole variable domain, filled in from reference TRBV9 and TRBJ2-7, reads DSGVTQTPKHLITATGQRVTLRCSPRSGDLSVYWYQQSLDQGLQFLIQYYNGEERAKGNILERFSAQQFPDLHSELNLSSLELGDSALYFCASSPRPGERGEQYFGPGTRLTVT.

This clone was recorded once. CDR3 sequence: CASSEGTGATSYEQYF. In DNA, the CDR3 is TGCGCCAGCAGTGAAGGGACAGGGGCGACCTCCTACGAGCAGTACTTC. The chain employs TRBV10-1 and TRBJ2-7; 10 bases are shared with TRBD1. Germline values: CDR1 WNHNN, CDR2 SYGVQD (reference sequence). Trimming removed 3 bases from V and 0 bases from J; junction bases left unmatched: 5. The CDR3 spans 16 residues.

The chain recombines TRBV4-1 with TRBJ2-6; a weak D match, TRBD2 (5 bases). Per germline, CDR1 MGHRA and CDR2 YSYEKL. The length of the CDR3 is 17 residues. The V end was cut by 2 bases, the J end by 0 bases, with 11 bases between. CDR3 coding DNA: TGCGCCAGCAGCCAATCACGGACTCCCTCTGGGGCCAACGTCCTGACTTTC. It is translated as CASSQSRTPSGANVLTF.

This chain links TRBV5-4 with TRBJ1-4; D is undetermined. The CDR3 sequence is 15 residues long. Germline assignment: CDR1 SGHNT and CDR2 YYREEE (reference sequence). V dropped 0 bases and J dropped 8 bases, with 14 bases sitting between them. The CDR3 coding sequence is TGTGCCAGCAGCTTGGGGGTGGGTTTGGGCGAAAAACTGTTTTTT. Its translation is CASSLGVGLGEKLFF.